Following are 19 T cell receptor beta chains from one sample sequenced in a study of T cell responses to AZD1222 COVID-19 vaccine. TCRdb's copy holds only in-frame clones and misses some; the assay was immunoSEQ multiplex PCR. The data hold about 170,000 clones, with roughly nine tenths observed a single time. The sample here was peripheral blood, taken on day 0 of AZD1222 vaccination. The receptors were sampled from an adult in good health.

This clone showed up just a few times. J is TRBJ2-2 and V is TRBV4-3; D is undetermined. CDR1 and CDR2 (germline): LGHNA, YSLEER. Trimming left V 3 bases short and J 6 bases short, with 11 bases between. The CDR3 has 14 residues. The DNA of the CDR3 is TGCGCCAGCAGCCACCTAGACGAGGCCGGGGAGCTGTTTTTT. Protein product: CASSHLDEAGELFF.

In its sample, this clone was seen a few times. V is TRBV28 and J is TRBJ1-5; TRBD1 is a possible D gene (5 bases). From germline, CDR1 is MDHEN and CDR2 SYDVKM. CDR3 length: 15 residues. Trimming took off 5 bases at V and 2 bases at J, with 13 bases between the two ends. The CDR3 sequence: CASSRVTVGNQPQHF. CDR3 DNA sequence: TGTGCCAGCAGTCGGGTGACAGTCGGCAATCAGCCCCAGCATTTT. The full variable domain, completed using reference TRBV28 and TRBJ1-5, is DVKVTQSSRYLVKRTGEKVFLECVQDMDHENMFWYRQDPGLGLRLIYFSYDVKMKEKGDIPEGYSVSREKKERFSLILESASTNQTSMYLCASSRVTVGNQPQHFGDGTRLSIL.

This sequence joins TRBV7-6 and TRBJ1-1; no definite D call. The CDR3 length is 14 residues. Germline V CDR1 and CDR2: SGHVS, FNYEAQ. The V and J ends lost 6 bases and 3 bases respectively, with 14 bases between them. CDR3 in DNA: TGTGCCAGCAGTTACAACTCCGCGGACACTGAAGCTTTCTTT. It encodes CASSYNSADTEAFF.

The rearrangement uses TRBV19 and TRBJ1-1; D is undetermined. The CDR3 is 15 residues long. Looked up from germline, CDR1 is LNHDA and CDR2 is SQIVND (reference sequence). V was cut by 1 base and J by 7 bases, with 16 bases left in between. CDR3 amino acids: CASSIASGLLGEAFF. The CDR3 region has the DNA TGTGCCAGTAGTATAGCCTCCGGACTACTGGGTGAAGCTTTCTTT.

In this sample, this clone turned up once. V usage is TRBV11-2 and J usage is TRBJ1-3; D gene uncertain. Germline V gives CDR1 SGHAT, CDR2 FQNNGV. This CDR3 is 16 amino acids long. V lost 5 bases to trimming and J lost 2 bases, with 16 bases between them. CDR3 loop: CASSPSGGRTGNTIYF. The CDR3 DNA is TGTGCCAGCAGCCCCTCGGGCGGTAGGACTGGAAACACCATATATTTT. Using reference TRBV11-2 and TRBJ1-3 for the parts outside the CDR3, the full variable domain is EAGVAQSPRYKIIEKRQSVAFWCNPISGHATLYWYQQILGQGPKLLIQFQNNGVVDDSQLPKDRFSAERLKGVDSTLKIQPAKLEDSAVYLCASSPSGGRTGNTIYFGEGSWLTVV.

V and J are TRBV10-3 and TRBJ1-1; TRBD1 might be the D (6 bases). Germline CDR1 is ENHRY and CDR2 is SYGVKD. The CDR3 runs 12 residues. Trimming shortened V by 6 bases and J by 4 bases, and 9 bases separated the two germline ends. The CDR3 loop is CAIRQGSTEAFF. CDR3 sequence (DNA): TGTGCCATCAGACAGGGTTCCACTGAAGCTTTCTTT.

The genes are TRBV28 and TRBJ1-2; 8 bases align to TRBD1. The V segment lost 7 bases and the J segment 7 bases; nucleotides outside the gene matches: 5. Germline V lookup: CDR1 MDHEN, CDR2 SYDVKM. The CDR3 is 12 residues long. The CDR3 protein is CASTQGAGGYTF. The CDR3 DNA reads TGTGCCAGCACCCAGGGGGCGGGTGGCTACACCTTC.

The chain couples TRBV29-1 to TRBJ1-3; D gene uncertain. The CDR3 totals 11 residues. Germline V gene sequence: CDR1 SQVTM, CDR2 ANQGSEA. Deletions cut 3 bases from V and 4 bases from J, with 4 bases between. The CDR3 sequence is CSVDRGNTIYF. The CDR3 DNA reads TGCAGCGTTGACAGGGGAAACACCATATATTTT. Combining the CDR3 with reference TRBV29-1 and TRBJ1-3 gives the whole variable domain SAVISQKPSRDICQRGTSLTIQCQVDSQVTMMFWYRQQPGQSLTLIATANQGSEATYESGFVIDKFPISRPNLTFSTLTVSNMSPEDSSIYLCSVDRGNTIYFGEGSWLTVV.

This chain joins TRBV28 and TRBJ1-6, with D unclear. CDR3 size: 13 residues. V was trimmed by 5 bases and J by 9 bases, leaving 11 bases between them. CDR1 and CDR2 (germline): MDHEN, SYDVKM. CDR3 bases: TGTGCCAGCAGTATTCAGCAGATTTCACCCCTCCACTTT. Protein sequence: CASSIQQISPLHF.

The rearrangement joins TRBV3-1 (or the pseudogene TRBV3-2) to TRBJ2-5, with D perhaps matching TRBD1 or TRBD2 (6 bases each). V was pared by 2 bases and J by 7 bases, with 17 bases between. Germline values: CDR1 LGHDT, CDR2 YNNKEL (reference sequence). The CDR3 extends over 15 amino acids. The CDR3 DNA follows: TGTGCCAGCAGCCAATCAGCAAGAGGGGGAGGGACCCAGTACTTC. This gives the protein CASSQSARGGGTQYF.

The chain links TRBV6-5 to TRBJ1-4; D possibly corresponds to TRBD1 (5 bases). Between the trimmed V and J ends, which lost 6 bases and 8 bases, there was a span of 16 bases. Per germline, CDR1 MNHEY and CDR2 SVGAGI. CDR3 size: 14 residues. As DNA, the CDR3 is TGTGCCAGCAGGGGGCAGCTTAATTCAGAAAAACTGTTTTTT. Encoded protein: CASRGQLNSEKLFF.

The chain employs TRBV11-2 and TRBJ1-1; D may be TRBD1 (5 bases). Germline values: CDR1 SGHAT, CDR2 FQNNGV. Between the trimmed V and J ends, which lost 0 bases and 0 bases, there was a span of 11 bases. This CDR3 contains 16 residues. CDR3 sequence reads: CASSLEGGAVNTEAFF. DNA for the CDR3: TGTGCCAGCAGCTTAGAGGGAGGGGCCGTGAACACTGAAGCTTTCTTT.

The chain is built from TRBV30 and TRBJ1-3; tentatively, D is TRBD1 (5 bases). The CDR3 contains 14 residues. V lost 0 bases to trimming and J lost 2 bases, with 8 bases between them. The germline V gene has CDR1 GTSNPN and CDR2 SVGIG (reference sequence). The CDR3: CAWSVLGPGNTIYF. The CDR3 DNA is TGTGCCTGGAGTGTATTGGGGCCTGGAAACACCATATATTTT.

The chain links TRBV19 to TRBJ1-4; D may be TRBD1 (5 bases). CDR3 length: 16 residues. Germline values: CDR1 LNHDA, CDR2 SQIVND (reference sequence). Trimming cost V 8 bases and J 4 bases, with 20 bases left between them. The CDR3 nucleotides are TGTGCCAGTTCGTTCTTTCCAGGGCTGGTTAATGAAAAACTGTTTTTT. Its translation: CASSFFPGLVNEKLFF. Drawing the rest from reference TRBV19 and TRBJ1-4, the complete variable domain is DGGITQSPKYLFRKEGQNVTLSCEQNLNHDAMYWYRQDPGQGLRLIYYSQIVNDFQKGDIAEGYSVSREKKESFPLTVTSAQKNPTAFYLCASSFFPGLVNEKLFFGSGTQLSVL.

The chain has TRBV30 and TRBJ1-3, with D hard to call. The CDR3 loop spans 12 amino acids. V gave up 4 bases and J gave up 0 bases, with 4 bases separating them. Looked up from germline, CDR1 is GTSNPN and CDR2 is SVGIG (reference sequence). CDR3 sequence reads: CAWTPSGNTIYF. The CDR3 DNA sequence: TGTGCCTGGACTCCCTCTGGAAACACCATATATTTT. The full variable domain, with the rest looked up from reference TRBV30 and TRBJ1-3, is SQTIHQWPATLVQPVGSPLSLECTVEGTSNPNLYWYRQAAGRGLQLLFYSVGIGQISSEVPQNLSASRPQDRQFILSSKKLLLSDSGFYLCAWTPSGNTIYFGEGSWLTVV.

This clone was observed a few times. DNA for the CDR3: TGTGCCAGCCATGGGAGACGGAGTTCCTACAATGAGCAGTTCTTC. Translation: CASHGRRSSYNEQFF. The V gene is TRBV28, the J gene TRBJ2-1, with D tentatively TRBD2 (5 bases). The CDR3 runs to 15 residues. CDR1 and CDR2 (germline): MDHEN, SYDVKM. The V gene lost 8 bases and the J gene lost 1 base, with 15 bases spanning the gap.

The chain employs TRBV2 and TRBJ1-6, with unresolved D. Trimming removed 5 bases from V and 9 bases from J, with 20 bases in between. Per germline, CDR1 SNHLY and CDR2 FYNNEI. The CDR3 has 16 amino acids. CDR3 nucleotides: TGTGCCAGCAGTCCCTCGGGCAGAGGCCTCCGTTCACCCCTCCACTTT. Translating gives CASSPSGRGLRSPLHF.

The chain recombines TRBV24-1 with TRBJ2-1; TRBD1 matches 7 bases. From germline, CDR1 is KGHDR and CDR2 SFDVKD. V lost 6 bases to trimming and J lost 7 bases; unmatched junction nucleotides: 14. The length of the CDR3 is 16 residues. This CDR3 is CATSSFVAGGQNEQFF. The DNA of the CDR3 is TGTGCCACCAGTTCCTTCGTAGCAGGGGGTCAAAATGAGCAGTTCTTC.

The chain has TRBV6-1 and TRBJ1-3; no clear D gene. Per germline, CDR1 MNHNS and CDR2 SASEGT. The length of the CDR3 is 15 residues. Trimming took off 2 bases at V and 0 bases at J, with 8 bases between the two ends. CDR3 bases: TGTGCCAGCAGTGAACAGCCTAGCTCTGGAAACACCATATATTTT. It translates to CASSEQPSSGNTIYF.